This TCR beta chain was captured in a study of blood T cell repertoires in COVID-19. Per the original methods: Reference gene primer amplification gave estimated nucleated cell counts. Libraries were prepared by immunoSEQ multiplex PCR; TCRdb keeps only in-frame clonotypes and omits some of them. V, J and clone size derive from that table, while D and trimming were established from the DNA sequence. This sample has a few hundred thousand clones, with 80% to 90% found just once. The CDR3 runs to 16 residues. The V end was cut by 5 bases, the J end by 2 bases, with 16 bases between. Germline V gives CDR1 SGHTA, CDR2 FQGNSA.

The source of this sequence is a woman between 65 and 79 years old with COVID-19, enrolled during active disease. V gene TRBV7-2 combines with J gene TRBJ1-5, with D possibly TRBD1 on 5 matching bases. Specimen: peripheral blood. Here the CDR3 reads CASSHRGVGRNQPQHF. CDR3 coding DNA: TGTGCCAGCAGCCATCGGGGGGTGGGACGCAATCAGCCCCAGCATTTT.